The 15 T cell receptor beta chains given below trace back to one sample, sequenced in a study of OX40 agonist ivuxolimab in advanced cancers. This table comes from immunoSEQ multiplex PCR, and its TCRdb copy is limited to in-frame clones, with some not included. The sample has about 82,000 clones; around nine tenths are singletons. This specimen was CD4+ or CD8+ T cells sorted from blood, taken in a trial of the OX40 agonist ivuxolimab. These receptors were obtained from an adult with an advanced solid tumor such as melanoma, head and neck, liver or kidney cancer.

The CDR3 coding sequence is TGTGCCAGCAGTGCAGGGGTGGATACGCAGTATTTT. This translates into CASSAGVDTQYF. This chain uses TRBV6-1 with TRBJ2-3; a possible D gene is TRBD1 (6 bases). The CDR3 is 12 amino acids. Between the trimmed V and J ends, which lost 4 bases and 6 bases, there was a span of 8 bases. CDR1 MNHNS and CDR2 SASEGT come from the germline V gene.

The chain combines TRBV6-6 with TRBJ2-1; 12 bases align to TRBD2. The ends lost 6 bases at V and 7 bases at J; junction bases unmatched: 7. Germline V lookup: CDR1 MNHNY, CDR2 SVGAGI (reference sequence). This CDR3 contains 15 residues. Here the CDR3 reads CASSSLAGGRNEQFF. CDR3 nucleotide sequence: TGTGCCAGCAGCTCTCTAGCGGGAGGGCGAAATGAGCAGTTCTTC.

The rearrangement links TRBV5-1 to TRBJ2-1; no firm D call. Trimming cost V 3 bases and J 5 bases, with 15 bases left between them. Germline values: CDR1 SGHRS, CDR2 YFSETQ. There are 15 residues in the CDR3. CDR3 sequence: CASSSDPIINNEQFF. CDR3 in DNA: TGCGCCAGCAGCTCGGACCCCATAATAAACAATGAGCAGTTCTTC.

V gene TRBV7-6 combines with J gene TRBJ2-1, with no clear D. Germline CDR1 reads SGHVS; CDR2 reads FNYEAQ. The CDR3 consists of 13 residues. The ends were cut back, 1 base at V and 9 bases at J, with 10 bases in the middle. CDR3 in DNA: TGTGCCAGCAGCTTAGACTCCCCTAGTGAGCAGTTCTTC. This codes for CASSLDSPSEQFF. The whole variable domain, filled in from reference TRBV7-6 and TRBJ2-1, reads GAGVSQSPRYKVTKRGQDVALRCDPISGHVSLYWYRQALGQGPEFLTYFNYEAQQDKSGLPNDRFSAERPEGSISTLTIQRTEQRDSAMYRCASSLDSPSEQFFGPGTRLTVL.

The chain joins TRBV18 to TRBJ2-7; D remains ambiguous. CDR3 size: 12 residues. V lost 3 bases and J 7 bases, leaving 10 bases between the germline ends. Germline V gene sequence: CDR1 KGHSH, CDR2 LQKENI. DNA of the CDR3: TGTGCCAGCTCACCCCAAATTGGGGAGCAGTACTTC. Amino acids: CASSPQIGEQYF. Using reference TRBV18 and TRBJ2-7 for the parts outside the CDR3, the full variable domain is NAGVMQNPRHLVRRRGQEARLRCSPMKGHSHVYWYRQLPEEGLKFMVYLQKENIIDESGMPKERFSAEFPKEGPSILRIQQVVRGDSAAYFCASSPQIGEQYFGPGTRLTVT.

This rearrangement joins TRBV9 to TRBJ2-7; TRBD2 is a possible D gene (5 bases). CDR3 size: 15 residues. V was cut by 4 bases and J by 0 bases, with 14 bases left in between. CDR1 and CDR2 from the germline V gene are SGDLS and YYNGEE. CDR3 region: CASSPNPRDSYEQYF. CDR3 sequence (DNA): TGTGCCAGCAGCCCAAACCCTCGGGACTCCTACGAGCAGTACTTC. The full variable domain, its missing parts supplied by reference TRBV9 and TRBJ2-7, is DSGVTQTPKHLITATGQRVTLRCSPRSGDLSVYWYQQSLDQGLQFLIQYYNGEERAKGNILERFSAQQFPDLHSELNLSSLELGDSALYFCASSPNPRDSYEQYFGPGTRLTVT.

V and J are TRBV6-1 and TRBJ1-5; the D gene is possibly TRBD1 (5 bases). Looked up from germline, CDR1 is MNHNS and CDR2 is SASEGT. V lost 7 bases to trimming and J lost 3 bases, with 16 bases between them. The CDR3 runs to 15 residues. CDR3 sequence: CASITGTAYNQPQHF. CDR3 nucleotides: TGTGCCAGCATCACGGGGACGGCCTACAATCAGCCCCAGCATTTT.

This sequence joins TRBV11-2 and TRBJ2-1; perhaps D is TRBD1 or TRBD2 (6 bases each). Trimming removed 6 bases at V and 4 bases at J, with 16 bases between. This CDR3 is 15 amino acids long. CDR1 SGHAT and CDR2 FQNNGV come from the germline V gene. The CDR3 DNA reads as TGTGCCAGCAGTTGGGGGGCCCCGGGGTACAATGAGCAGTTCTTC. It is translated as CASSWGAPGYNEQFF.

The V call is TRBV9, the J call TRBJ2-3; TRBD2 matches at 7 bases. In germline, CDR1 is SGDLS, CDR2 YYNGEE. The CDR3 runs 15 residues. Germline trimming cut 2 bases from V and 2 bases from J; bases unmatched to any gene: 5. CDR3 in amino acids: CASSVGGDLTDTQYF. CDR3 coding DNA: TGTGCCAGCAGCGTTGGGGGGGACCTCACAGATACGCAGTATTTT.

The chain recombines TRBV7-3 with TRBJ2-6; D is unresolved. Deletions cut 4 bases from V and 0 bases from J, with 10 bases between. The germline V gene has CDR1 SGHTA and CDR2 FQGTGA. The CDR3 runs 16 residues. CDR3 DNA sequence: TGTGCCAGCAGCTCGGGCCACAGCTCTGGGGCCAACGTCCTGACTTTC. Encoded protein: CASSSGHSSGANVLTF.

The V and J genes are TRBV6-5 and TRBJ2-7; a possible D gene is TRBD1 (8 bases). Germline V gene data show CDR1 as MNHEY and CDR2 as SVGAGI. The CDR3 loop spans 15 amino acids. The V and J ends lost 4 bases and 3 bases respectively, with 16 bases between them. The CDR3 protein is CASSFSGTGRYEQYF. The CDR3 DNA reads TGTGCCAGCAGTTTCAGCGGGACAGGCCGCTACGAGCAGTACTTC.

The J gene is TRBJ1-1, the V gene TRBV5-1; 9 positions agree with TRBD1. Trimming took 5 bases from V and 1 from J; bases not matched to a gene: 12. CDR1 is SGHRS, CDR2 YFSETQ, per germline. The CDR3 consists of 17 residues. The chain's CDR3 is CASSPAYRGRRNTEAFF. CDR3 coding DNA: TGCGCCAGCAGTCCAGCTTACAGGGGGCGCAGGAACACTGAAGCTTTCTTT. The full variable domain, in which reference TRBV5-1 and TRBJ1-1 provide the parts outside the CDR3, is KAGVTQTPRYLIKTRGQQVTLSCSPISGHRSVSWYQQTPGQGLQFLFEYFSETQRNKGNFPGRFSGRQFSNSRSEMNVSTLELGDSALYLCASSPAYRGRRNTEAFFGQGTRLTVV.

The rearrangement uses TRBV9 and TRBJ2-3; the match to TRBD2 covers 8 bases. Losses at the gene ends were 0 bases for V and 4 bases for J; bases not matched to a gene: 1. Germline V gives CDR1 SGDLS, CDR2 YYNGEE. The length of the CDR3 is 14 residues. CDR3 residues: CASSVGAGADTQYF. The CDR3 DNA reads TGTGCCAGCAGCGTAGGAGCGGGAGCAGATACGCAGTATTTT.

V is TRBV5-6 and J is TRBJ1-5; TRBD1 matches 7 bases. Per germline, CDR1 SGHDT and CDR2 YYEEEE. The CDR3 is made up of 12 amino acids. The V segment lost 2 bases and the J segment 8 bases; nucleotides outside the gene matches: 1. CDR3: CASSLQGKPQHF. The CDR3 DNA sequence: TGTGCCAGCAGCTTACAGGGGAAGCCCCAGCATTTT.

The chain is built from TRBV18 and TRBJ2-7, with D possibly TRBD1 on 6 matching bases. V dropped 2 bases and J dropped 0 bases, with 14 bases sitting between them. CDR1 and CDR2 from the germline V gene are KGHSH and LQKENI. The CDR3 has 16 amino acids. The CDR3 spells CASSPVDSLLSYEQYF. The CDR3 nucleotides read TGTGCCAGCTCACCAGTGGACAGCCTGCTCTCCTACGAGCAGTACTTC.